This T cell receptor beta chain was sequenced in a study of T cells after yellow fever vaccination. Across the whole study: SMART-Seq v4 Ultra Low Input prepared libraries from low-cell fractions.

This CDR3 comprises 11 residues. Germline-derived CDR1 and CDR2 are MNHEY and SVGEGT. V lost 7 bases, J lost 2 bases, and 4 bases lay in between. The authors made TCR cDNA by 5'RACE template switching, adding a universal primer site and UMIs. TCRdb itself ran the 5' RACE reads through MiXCR, one entry per CDR3 protein. The table includes hundreds of thousands of distinct CDR3 sequences, less than 4.5% detected once. General study points: Shared CD4/CD8 clonotypes were a small share, likely from convergent recombination. Clones that expanded after primary vaccination mostly reappeared after the booster (roughly 97% CD4, around 87% CD8).

Concerning this clonotype: Its antigen remains unknown.

V gene TRBV6-2 or TRBV6-3 combines with J gene TRBJ2-3; unclear D gene. The clonotype was recovered from a man between 18 and 35 years old who received the YFV17D yellow fever vaccine. The sample consisted of PBMCs, taken on the day of the yellow fever booster vaccination. The CDR3 nucleotides read TGTGCCAGCACCCACACAGATACGCAGTATTTT. Amino acid sequence: CASTHTDTQYF.